This is a list of T cell receptor beta chains from one sample in a study of shared clonotypes between healthy human individuals. The method was immunoSEQ multiplex PCR; TCRdb's version includes in-frame clones alone and lacks a portion of them. This sample carries about 960,000 clones, approximately 76% of them seen once, and the ten largest clones take over 1.3%. The sequenced sample consisted of memory CD4+ T cells sorted from blood. Receptor source: a man between 18 and 35 years old in good health. Each CDR3 is given with its conserved first and last residue. Each record gives: D gene, J gene, V gene, clone size, CDR3 protein, CDR3 DNA. A D gene is named only where the DNA matches it firmly. Only part of the rows carry a size: once, few, many, or a class if the clone is expanded.

d_call: TRBD1; j_call: TRBJ2-6; v_call: TRBV10-3; clone_size: .; cdr3_aa: CAISAGTAPSSGANVLTF; cdr3_nt: TGTGCCATCAGTGCCGGGACAGCACCGAGCTCTGGGGCCAACGTCCTGACTTTC
d_call: TRBD2; j_call: TRBJ2-1; v_call: TRBV5-1; clone_size: .; cdr3_aa: CASSPTGTRKNNEQFF; cdr3_nt: TGCGCCAGCAGCCCCACCGGGACTAGGAAGAACAATGAGCAGTTCTTC
d_call: TRBD1; j_call: TRBJ2-7; v_call: TRBV27; clone_size: .; cdr3_aa: CASSKGTGSYEQYF; cdr3_nt: TGTGCCAGCAGTAAGGGGACAGGGTCCTACGAGCAGTACTTC
d_call: TRBD1; j_call: TRBJ2-1; v_call: TRBV6-6; clone_size: .; cdr3_aa: CASRIQGSSYNEQFF; cdr3_nt: TGTGCCAGCAGGATACAGGGGTCGTCCTACAATGAGCAGTTCTTC
d_call: .; j_call: TRBJ1-2; v_call: TRBV30; clone_size: .; cdr3_aa: CAWTPTGAAVWYGYTF; cdr3_nt: TGTGCCTGGACACCGACAGGAGCTGCTGTATGGTATGGCTACACCTTC
d_call: TRBD1; j_call: TRBJ2-2; v_call: TRBV5-6; clone_size: once; cdr3_aa: CASSWTIQGVNTGELFF; cdr3_nt: TGTGCCAGCAGCTGGACCATACAGGGGGTCAACACCGGGGAGCTGTTTTTT
d_call: .; j_call: TRBJ1-5; v_call: TRBV6-1; clone_size: .; cdr3_aa: CASSIGPRVDQPQHF; cdr3_nt: TGTGCCAGCAGCATCGGACCCAGAGTCGATCAGCCCCAGCATTTT
d_call: .; j_call: TRBJ1-6; v_call: TRBV11-2; clone_size: .; cdr3_aa: CASSLVTARNSPLHF; cdr3_nt: TGTGCCAGCAGCTTAGTGACAGCCAGAAATTCACCCCTCCACTTT
d_call: TRBD1; j_call: TRBJ2-1; v_call: TRBV10-2; clone_size: .; cdr3_aa: CASGIDRVSLGNEQFF; cdr3_nt: TGCGCCAGCGGAATCGACAGGGTTTCCTTGGGCAATGAGCAGTTCTTC
d_call: .; j_call: TRBJ1-4; v_call: TRBV27; clone_size: .; cdr3_aa: CASMPWGPNEKLFF; cdr3_nt: TGTGCCAGCATGCCTTGGGGGCCTAATGAAAAACTGTTTTTT
d_call: .; j_call: TRBJ2-2; v_call: TRBV5-1; clone_size: .; cdr3_aa: CASSRGPNTGELFF; cdr3_nt: TGCGCCAGCAGTCGGGGCCCGAACACCGGGGAGCTGTTTTTT
d_call: TRBD1; j_call: TRBJ1-1; v_call: TRBV30; clone_size: .; cdr3_aa: CAWTDRGDTEAFF; cdr3_nt: TGTGCCTGGACGGACAGGGGTGACACTGAAGCTTTCTTT
d_call: .; j_call: TRBJ2-3; v_call: TRBV30; clone_size: few; cdr3_aa: CAWRGADPPTDTQYF; cdr3_nt: TGTGCCTGGAGGGGTGCCGACCCCCCCACAGATACGCAGTATTTT
d_call: .; j_call: TRBJ2-3; v_call: TRBV6-4; clone_size: .; cdr3_aa: CASSDSRGDTQYF; cdr3_nt: TGTGCCAGCAGTGACTCGAGAGGAGATACGCAGTATTTT
d_call: TRBD1; j_call: TRBJ2-1; v_call: TRBV5-1; clone_size: .; cdr3_aa: CASSLEGAQRNEQFF; cdr3_nt: TGCGCCAGCAGCTTGGAGGGGGCGCAAAGGAATGAGCAGTTCTTC
d_call: TRBD1; j_call: TRBJ2-7; v_call: TRBV6-6; clone_size: .; cdr3_aa: CASTGTGVSYEQYF; cdr3_nt: TGTGCCAGCACAGGGACAGGGGTTTCCTACGAGCAGTACTTC
d_call: .; j_call: TRBJ1-1; v_call: TRBV25-1; clone_size: .; cdr3_aa: CASSAGRLNTEAFF; cdr3_nt: TGTGCCAGCAGTGCCGGCCGCCTGAACACTGAAGCTTTCTTT
d_call: .; j_call: TRBJ2-3; v_call: TRBV7-2; clone_size: .; cdr3_aa: CASSLAMRDTQYF; cdr3_nt: TGTGCCAGCAGCTTAGCCATGAGGGATACGCAGTATTTT
d_call: .; j_call: TRBJ1-5; v_call: TRBV28; clone_size: .; cdr3_aa: CASKSAEGSQPQHF; cdr3_nt: TGTGCCAGCAAGTCGGCAGAGGGCAGTCAGCCCCAGCATTTT
d_call: TRBD1; j_call: TRBJ2-7; v_call: TRBV5-1; clone_size: .; cdr3_aa: CASSLEPGQGVYEQYF; cdr3_nt: TGCGCCAGCAGCTTGGAGCCGGGACAGGGTGTGTACGAGCAGTACTTC
d_call: .; j_call: TRBJ1-2; v_call: TRBV2; clone_size: .; cdr3_aa: CASSQTVGYGYTF; cdr3_nt: TGTGCCAGCAGTCAGACAGTGGGCTATGGCTACACCTTC
d_call: .; j_call: TRBJ2-2; v_call: TRBV5-1; clone_size: .; cdr3_aa: CASSVPRAANTGELFF; cdr3_nt: TGCGCCAGCAGCGTCCCGCGCGCAGCGAACACCGGGGAGCTGTTTTTT
d_call: .; j_call: TRBJ2-2; v_call: TRBV2; clone_size: .; cdr3_aa: CATHRTRNSGELFF; cdr3_nt: TGTGCCACCCACAGGACCAGAAACTCCGGGGAGCTGTTTTTT
d_call: TRBD2; j_call: TRBJ2-2; v_call: TRBV6-6; clone_size: .; cdr3_aa: CASRKTGTSLAGELFF; cdr3_nt: TGTGCCAGCAGAAAAACCGGGACTAGTTTGGCCGGGGAGCTGTTTTTT
d_call: TRBD1; j_call: TRBJ2-5; v_call: TRBV5-1; clone_size: .; cdr3_aa: CASSWGRTGGHQETQYF; cdr3_nt: TGCGCCAGCAGCTGGGGTCGGACAGGGGGACACCAAGAGACCCAGTACTTC
d_call: .; j_call: TRBJ2-5; v_call: TRBV7-2; clone_size: .; cdr3_aa: CASSTYQETQYF; cdr3_nt: TGTGCCAGCAGCACCTACCAAGAGACCCAGTACTTC
d_call: .; j_call: TRBJ1-2; v_call: TRBV11-2; clone_size: .; cdr3_aa: CASSLGTSRGYTF; cdr3_nt: TGTGCCAGCAGCTTAGGGACTAGCAGAGGCTACACCTTC
d_call: .; j_call: TRBJ2-5; v_call: TRBV28; clone_size: .; cdr3_aa: CASSLGELETQYF; cdr3_nt: TGTGCCAGCAGTTTGGGGGAACTAGAGACCCAGTACTTC
d_call: .; j_call: TRBJ1-2; v_call: TRBV2; clone_size: many; cdr3_aa: CASSDDSISTQPNTF; cdr3_nt: TGTGCCAGCAGTGACGACAGTATATCGACGCAACCAAACACCTTC
d_call: .; j_call: TRBJ1-1; v_call: TRBV7-9; clone_size: .; cdr3_aa: CASSFRTGSDTEAFF; cdr3_nt: TGTGCCAGCAGCTTTAGAACAGGATCGGACACTGAAGCTTTCTTT